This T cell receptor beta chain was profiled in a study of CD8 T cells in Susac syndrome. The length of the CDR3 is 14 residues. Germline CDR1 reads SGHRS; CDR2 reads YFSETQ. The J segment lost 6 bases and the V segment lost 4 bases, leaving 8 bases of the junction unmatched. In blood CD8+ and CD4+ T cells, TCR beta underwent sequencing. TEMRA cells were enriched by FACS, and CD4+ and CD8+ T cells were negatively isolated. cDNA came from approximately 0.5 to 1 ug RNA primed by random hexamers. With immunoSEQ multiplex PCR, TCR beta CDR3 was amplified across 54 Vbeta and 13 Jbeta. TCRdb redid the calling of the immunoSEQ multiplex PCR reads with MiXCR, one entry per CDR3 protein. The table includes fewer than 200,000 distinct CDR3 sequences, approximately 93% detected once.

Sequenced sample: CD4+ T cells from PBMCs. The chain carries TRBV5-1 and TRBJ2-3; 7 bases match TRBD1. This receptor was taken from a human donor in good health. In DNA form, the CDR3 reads TGCGCCAGCAGCCCTGGGACAGTACGGGATACGCAGTATTTT. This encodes CASSPGTVRDTQYF.